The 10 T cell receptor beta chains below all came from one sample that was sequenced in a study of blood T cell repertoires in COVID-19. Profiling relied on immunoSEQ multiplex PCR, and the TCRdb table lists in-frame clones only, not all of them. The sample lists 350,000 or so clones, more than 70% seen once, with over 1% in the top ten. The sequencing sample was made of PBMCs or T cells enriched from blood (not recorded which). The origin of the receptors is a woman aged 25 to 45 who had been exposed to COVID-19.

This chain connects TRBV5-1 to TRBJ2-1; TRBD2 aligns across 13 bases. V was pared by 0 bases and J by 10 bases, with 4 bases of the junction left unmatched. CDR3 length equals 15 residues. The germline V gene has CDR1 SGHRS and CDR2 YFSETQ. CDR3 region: CASSLGLAGGSEQFF. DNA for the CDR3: TGCGCCAGCAGCTTGGGACTAGCGGGAGGTTCCGAGCAGTTCTTC.

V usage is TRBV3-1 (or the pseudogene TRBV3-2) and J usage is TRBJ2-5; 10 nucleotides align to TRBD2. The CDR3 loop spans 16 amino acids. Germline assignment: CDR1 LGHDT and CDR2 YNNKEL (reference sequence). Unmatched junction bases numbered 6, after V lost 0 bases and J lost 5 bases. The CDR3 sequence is CASSQDSSGRVETQYF. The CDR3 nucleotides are TGTGCCAGCAGCCAAGATTCCAGCGGGAGGGTCGAGACCCAGTACTTC.

CDR3: CASSRQGLQQPQHF. The CDR3 nucleotides are TGTGCCAGCAGCAGACAGGGGCTTCAGCAGCCCCAGCATTTT. The J gene is TRBJ1-5, the V gene TRBV28; TRBD1 matches 8 bases. The CDR3 spans 14 residues. Germline-derived CDR1 and CDR2 are MDHEN and SYDVKM. Trimming removed 6 bases from V and 7 bases from J; junction bases left unmatched: 8.

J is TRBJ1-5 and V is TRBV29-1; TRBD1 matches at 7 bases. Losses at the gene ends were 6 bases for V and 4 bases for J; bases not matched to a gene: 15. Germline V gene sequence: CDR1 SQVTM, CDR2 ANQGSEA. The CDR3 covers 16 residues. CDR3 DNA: TGCAGCGTCGATTTAAATGGACAGGTCCTAAATCAGCCCCAGCATTTT. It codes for CSVDLNGQVLNQPQHF.

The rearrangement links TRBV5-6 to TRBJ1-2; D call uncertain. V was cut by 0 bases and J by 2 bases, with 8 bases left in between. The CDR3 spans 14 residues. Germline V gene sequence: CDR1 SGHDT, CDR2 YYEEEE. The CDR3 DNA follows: TGTGCCAGCAGCTTGGGGGCGGGGAACTATGGCTACACCTTC. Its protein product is CASSLGAGNYGYTF. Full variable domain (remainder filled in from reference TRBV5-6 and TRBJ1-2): DAGVTQSPTHLIKTRGQQVTLRCSPKSGHDTVSWYQQALGQGPQFIFQYYEEEERQRGNFPDRFSGHQFPNYSSELNVNALLLGDSALYLCASSLGAGNYGYTFGSGTRLTVV.

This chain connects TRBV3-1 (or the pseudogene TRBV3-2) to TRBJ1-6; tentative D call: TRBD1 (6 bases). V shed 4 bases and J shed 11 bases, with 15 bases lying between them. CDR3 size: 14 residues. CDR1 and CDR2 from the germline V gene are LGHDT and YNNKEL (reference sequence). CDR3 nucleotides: TGTGCCAGCAGCCCCTGGGAGGGGGAAGCACCCCTCCACTTT. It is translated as CASSPWEGEAPLHF.

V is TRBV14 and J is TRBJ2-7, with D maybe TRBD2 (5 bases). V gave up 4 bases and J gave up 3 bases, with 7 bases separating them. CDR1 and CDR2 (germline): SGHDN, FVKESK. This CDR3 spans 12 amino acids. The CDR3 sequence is CASSRGYYEQYF. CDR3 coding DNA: TGTGCCAGCAGCCGCGGGTACTACGAGCAGTACTTC.

The CDR3 bases are TGCGCCAGCAGCTGGGGGGACAGGGGGCTAGGAGAGACCCAGTACTTC. This sequence encodes CASSWGDRGLGETQYF. The chain links TRBV5-1 to TRBJ2-5, with 12 bases aligning to TRBD1. The CDR3 consists of 16 residues. The germline CDR1 and CDR2 sequences are SGHRS and YFSETQ. Germline trimming cut 3 bases from V and 4 bases from J; bases unmatched to any gene: 7.

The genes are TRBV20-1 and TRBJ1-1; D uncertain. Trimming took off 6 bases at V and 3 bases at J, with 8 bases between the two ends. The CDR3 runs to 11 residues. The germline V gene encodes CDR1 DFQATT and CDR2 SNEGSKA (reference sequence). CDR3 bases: TGCAGTGCCCCCCGGGACACTGAAGCTTTCTTT. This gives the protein CSAPRDTEAFF.

CDR3: CAISDWLLRGSGANVLTF. In nucleotides, the CDR3 is TGTGCCATCAGTGATTGGCTCCTTAGGGGTTCTGGGGCCAACGTCCTGACTTTC. V usage is TRBV10-3 and J usage is TRBJ2-6; weak D call: TRBD1 (5 bases). This CDR3 has 18 residues. V was cut by 3 bases and J by 1 base, with 16 bases left in between. Germline V lookup: CDR1 ENHRY, CDR2 SYGVKD.